The 14 T cell receptor beta chains below were found in one sample sequenced in a study of T cell changes during pregnancy in multiple sclerosis. Clones were sequenced by immunoSEQ multiplex PCR, and TCRdb holds only the in-frame ones, with some missing. Of 46,000 or so clones detected, 75% to 90% appear once; the ten largest clones hold 4.7%. The specimen was peripheral blood, collected in the second trimester of pregnancy. These receptors were obtained from a female donor in good health, enrolled as a control in a pregnancy study.

The J gene is TRBJ2-2, the V gene TRBV7-2, with TRBD2 matching over 10 bases. V trimming: 3 bases; J trimming: 6 bases; junction bases outside the gene matches: 4. The germline gives CDR1 SGHTA, CDR2 FQGNSA. This CDR3 has 15 residues. The CDR3 is CASSFTSGMPGELFF. As DNA, the CDR3 is TGTGCCAGCAGCTTTACTAGCGGGATGCCCGGGGAGCTGTTTTTT.

The chain couples TRBV27 to TRBJ2-7; D is possibly TRBD1 (5 bases). The CDR3 is 13 amino acids. Germline CDR1 reads MNHEY; CDR2 reads SMNVEV (reference sequence). The ends were cut back, 6 bases at V and 0 bases at J, with 9 bases in the middle. The CDR3, as DNA: TGTGCCAGCAGACAGGCGAGCTCCTACGAGCAGTACTTC. As protein: CASRQASSYEQYF.

The chain couples TRBV27 to TRBJ2-1, with TRBD2 matching over 9 bases. The junction had 6 bases not matched to a gene; V was cut back by 2 bases and J by 4 bases. This CDR3 contains 16 residues. Germline CDR1 is MNHEY and CDR2 is SMNVEV (reference sequence). CDR3 protein: CASSLGGGRGYNEQFF. In DNA form, the CDR3 reads TGTGCCAGCAGTTTAGGGGGCGGGAGGGGGTACAATGAGCAGTTCTTC.

The chain is built from TRBV29-1 and TRBJ1-3; D remains unclear. V dropped 7 bases and J dropped 0 bases, with 4 bases sitting between them. This CDR3 spans 11 amino acids. The germline V gene encodes CDR1 SQVTM and CDR2 ANQGSEA. CDR3 region: CSADSGNTIYF. CDR3 nucleotides: TGCAGCGCAGACTCTGGAAACACCATATATTTT.

The chain uses TRBV6-5 and TRBJ1-3; D ambiguous. Trimming removed 8 bases from V and 2 bases from J, with 7 bases in between. Germline V CDR1 and CDR2: MNHEY, SVGAGI. The length of the CDR3 is 12 residues. The CDR3 loop reads CASRGPGNTIYF. The CDR3 DNA follows: TGTGCCAGCCGAGGCCCTGGAAACACCATATATTTT.

The chain joins TRBV5-1 to TRBJ1-1; the D is unclear. Germline values: CDR1 SGHRS, CDR2 YFSETQ. The V end lost 4 bases, the J end lost 5 bases, and 15 bases lay between the germline ends. The length of the CDR3 is 14 residues. CDR3 in DNA: TGCGCCAGCAGCCCCGCCTGGGCAGAGACTGAAGCTTTCTTT. Translated: CASSPAWAETEAFF.

The chain has TRBV5-6 and TRBJ2-7, with D possibly being TRBD2 (6 bases). V lost 3 bases to trimming and J lost 3 bases, with 10 bases between them. Germline V gene data show CDR1 as SGHDT and CDR2 as YYEEEE. The CDR3 loop spans 13 amino acids. In DNA, the CDR3 is TGTGCCAGCAGCTACCGGGACTTCTACGAGCAGTACTTC. Translation: CASSYRDFYEQYF. Combining the CDR3 with reference TRBV5-6 and TRBJ2-7 gives the whole variable domain DAGVTQSPTHLIKTRGQQVTLRCSPKSGHDTVSWYQQALGQGPQFIFQYYEEEERQRGNFPDRFSGHQFPNYSSELNVNALLLGDSALYLCASSYRDFYEQYFGPGTRLTVT.

The CDR3 nucleotides read TGTGCCAGCAGTGAAGATGTTGGACTAGCGGGAGAAAATGAGCAGTTCTTC. Protein: CASSEDVGLAGENEQFF. The V call is TRBV2, the J call TRBJ2-1, with 13 positions matching TRBD2. The junction had 7 bases not matched to a gene; V was cut back by 1 base and J by 7 bases. Germline values: CDR1 SNHLY, CDR2 FYNNEI. CDR3 length equals 17 residues.

The chain combines TRBV30 with TRBJ1-2; 7 bases line up with TRBD1. The germline gives CDR1 GTSNPN, CDR2 SVGIG (reference sequence). The V and J ends lost 1 base and 5 bases, in that order; junction bases with no gene match: 4. This CDR3 is 13 amino acids long. The CDR3 sequence: CAWSAGTDYGYTF. The DNA for the CDR3 is TGTGCCTGGAGTGCTGGGACAGATTATGGCTACACCTTC.

The chain recombines TRBV10-3 with TRBJ1-4; perhaps TRBD1 as D (5 bases). V was trimmed by 0 bases and J by 4 bases, leaving 9 bases between them. The CDR3 contains 15 residues. The germline V gene encodes CDR1 ENHRY and CDR2 SYGVKD. CDR3 region: CAISESGGSNEKLFF. In DNA form, the CDR3 reads TGTGCCATCAGTGAGTCTGGGGGGAGTAATGAAAAACTGTTTTTT.

The chain is built from TRBV7-9 and TRBJ2-5; 9 bases align to TRBD1. Germline-derived CDR1 and CDR2 are SEHNR and FQNEAQ (reference sequence). This CDR3 region has 14 residues. V lost 5 bases and J lost 5; bases outside the gene matches: 6. CDR3 protein: CASSPFGTGETQYF. CDR3 DNA: TGTGCCAGCAGCCCCTTCGGGACAGGGGAGACCCAGTACTTC. Full variable domain (outside the CDR3, taken from reference TRBV7-9 and TRBJ2-5): DTGVSQNPRHKITKRGQNVTFRCDPISEHNRLYWYRQTLGQGPEFLTYFQNEAQLEKSRLLSDRFSAERPKGSFSTLEIQRTEQGDSAMYLCASSPFGTGETQYFGPGTRLLVL.

V gene TRBV14 combines with J gene TRBJ2-3; 11 bases fit TRBD2. This CDR3 has 17 residues. Germline V CDR1 and CDR2: SGHDN, FVKESK. Trimming at V came to 0 bases and at J to 3 bases, leaving 5 bases not matched to a gene. The DNA of the CDR3 is TGTGCCAGCAGCCAAGATCCCCGGACTAGCGGGACAGATACGCAGTATTTT. Its translation is CASSQDPRTSGTDTQYF.

This sequence joins TRBV6-1 and TRBJ2-7, with D perhaps TRBD2 (5 bases). Germline CDR1 reads MNHNS; CDR2 reads SASEGT. Deletions cut 6 bases from V and 2 bases from J, with 14 bases between. The CDR3 contains 14 residues. The CDR3 spells CASSQSAGPYEQYF. For the CDR3, the DNA is TGTGCCAGCAGCCAAAGTGCGGGCCCCTACGAGCAGTACTTC.

This chain uses TRBV18 with TRBJ2-5, with 9 bases aligning to TRBD2. CDR1 is KGHSH, CDR2 LQKENI, per germline. This CDR3 region has 18 residues. V trimming: 3 bases; J trimming: 7 bases; junction bases outside the gene matches: 18. The CDR3 is CASSPSASGTLSDGTQYF. The CDR3 nucleotides read TGTGCCAGCTCACCTTCGGCTAGCGGGACGTTATCGGACGGGACCCAGTACTTC.